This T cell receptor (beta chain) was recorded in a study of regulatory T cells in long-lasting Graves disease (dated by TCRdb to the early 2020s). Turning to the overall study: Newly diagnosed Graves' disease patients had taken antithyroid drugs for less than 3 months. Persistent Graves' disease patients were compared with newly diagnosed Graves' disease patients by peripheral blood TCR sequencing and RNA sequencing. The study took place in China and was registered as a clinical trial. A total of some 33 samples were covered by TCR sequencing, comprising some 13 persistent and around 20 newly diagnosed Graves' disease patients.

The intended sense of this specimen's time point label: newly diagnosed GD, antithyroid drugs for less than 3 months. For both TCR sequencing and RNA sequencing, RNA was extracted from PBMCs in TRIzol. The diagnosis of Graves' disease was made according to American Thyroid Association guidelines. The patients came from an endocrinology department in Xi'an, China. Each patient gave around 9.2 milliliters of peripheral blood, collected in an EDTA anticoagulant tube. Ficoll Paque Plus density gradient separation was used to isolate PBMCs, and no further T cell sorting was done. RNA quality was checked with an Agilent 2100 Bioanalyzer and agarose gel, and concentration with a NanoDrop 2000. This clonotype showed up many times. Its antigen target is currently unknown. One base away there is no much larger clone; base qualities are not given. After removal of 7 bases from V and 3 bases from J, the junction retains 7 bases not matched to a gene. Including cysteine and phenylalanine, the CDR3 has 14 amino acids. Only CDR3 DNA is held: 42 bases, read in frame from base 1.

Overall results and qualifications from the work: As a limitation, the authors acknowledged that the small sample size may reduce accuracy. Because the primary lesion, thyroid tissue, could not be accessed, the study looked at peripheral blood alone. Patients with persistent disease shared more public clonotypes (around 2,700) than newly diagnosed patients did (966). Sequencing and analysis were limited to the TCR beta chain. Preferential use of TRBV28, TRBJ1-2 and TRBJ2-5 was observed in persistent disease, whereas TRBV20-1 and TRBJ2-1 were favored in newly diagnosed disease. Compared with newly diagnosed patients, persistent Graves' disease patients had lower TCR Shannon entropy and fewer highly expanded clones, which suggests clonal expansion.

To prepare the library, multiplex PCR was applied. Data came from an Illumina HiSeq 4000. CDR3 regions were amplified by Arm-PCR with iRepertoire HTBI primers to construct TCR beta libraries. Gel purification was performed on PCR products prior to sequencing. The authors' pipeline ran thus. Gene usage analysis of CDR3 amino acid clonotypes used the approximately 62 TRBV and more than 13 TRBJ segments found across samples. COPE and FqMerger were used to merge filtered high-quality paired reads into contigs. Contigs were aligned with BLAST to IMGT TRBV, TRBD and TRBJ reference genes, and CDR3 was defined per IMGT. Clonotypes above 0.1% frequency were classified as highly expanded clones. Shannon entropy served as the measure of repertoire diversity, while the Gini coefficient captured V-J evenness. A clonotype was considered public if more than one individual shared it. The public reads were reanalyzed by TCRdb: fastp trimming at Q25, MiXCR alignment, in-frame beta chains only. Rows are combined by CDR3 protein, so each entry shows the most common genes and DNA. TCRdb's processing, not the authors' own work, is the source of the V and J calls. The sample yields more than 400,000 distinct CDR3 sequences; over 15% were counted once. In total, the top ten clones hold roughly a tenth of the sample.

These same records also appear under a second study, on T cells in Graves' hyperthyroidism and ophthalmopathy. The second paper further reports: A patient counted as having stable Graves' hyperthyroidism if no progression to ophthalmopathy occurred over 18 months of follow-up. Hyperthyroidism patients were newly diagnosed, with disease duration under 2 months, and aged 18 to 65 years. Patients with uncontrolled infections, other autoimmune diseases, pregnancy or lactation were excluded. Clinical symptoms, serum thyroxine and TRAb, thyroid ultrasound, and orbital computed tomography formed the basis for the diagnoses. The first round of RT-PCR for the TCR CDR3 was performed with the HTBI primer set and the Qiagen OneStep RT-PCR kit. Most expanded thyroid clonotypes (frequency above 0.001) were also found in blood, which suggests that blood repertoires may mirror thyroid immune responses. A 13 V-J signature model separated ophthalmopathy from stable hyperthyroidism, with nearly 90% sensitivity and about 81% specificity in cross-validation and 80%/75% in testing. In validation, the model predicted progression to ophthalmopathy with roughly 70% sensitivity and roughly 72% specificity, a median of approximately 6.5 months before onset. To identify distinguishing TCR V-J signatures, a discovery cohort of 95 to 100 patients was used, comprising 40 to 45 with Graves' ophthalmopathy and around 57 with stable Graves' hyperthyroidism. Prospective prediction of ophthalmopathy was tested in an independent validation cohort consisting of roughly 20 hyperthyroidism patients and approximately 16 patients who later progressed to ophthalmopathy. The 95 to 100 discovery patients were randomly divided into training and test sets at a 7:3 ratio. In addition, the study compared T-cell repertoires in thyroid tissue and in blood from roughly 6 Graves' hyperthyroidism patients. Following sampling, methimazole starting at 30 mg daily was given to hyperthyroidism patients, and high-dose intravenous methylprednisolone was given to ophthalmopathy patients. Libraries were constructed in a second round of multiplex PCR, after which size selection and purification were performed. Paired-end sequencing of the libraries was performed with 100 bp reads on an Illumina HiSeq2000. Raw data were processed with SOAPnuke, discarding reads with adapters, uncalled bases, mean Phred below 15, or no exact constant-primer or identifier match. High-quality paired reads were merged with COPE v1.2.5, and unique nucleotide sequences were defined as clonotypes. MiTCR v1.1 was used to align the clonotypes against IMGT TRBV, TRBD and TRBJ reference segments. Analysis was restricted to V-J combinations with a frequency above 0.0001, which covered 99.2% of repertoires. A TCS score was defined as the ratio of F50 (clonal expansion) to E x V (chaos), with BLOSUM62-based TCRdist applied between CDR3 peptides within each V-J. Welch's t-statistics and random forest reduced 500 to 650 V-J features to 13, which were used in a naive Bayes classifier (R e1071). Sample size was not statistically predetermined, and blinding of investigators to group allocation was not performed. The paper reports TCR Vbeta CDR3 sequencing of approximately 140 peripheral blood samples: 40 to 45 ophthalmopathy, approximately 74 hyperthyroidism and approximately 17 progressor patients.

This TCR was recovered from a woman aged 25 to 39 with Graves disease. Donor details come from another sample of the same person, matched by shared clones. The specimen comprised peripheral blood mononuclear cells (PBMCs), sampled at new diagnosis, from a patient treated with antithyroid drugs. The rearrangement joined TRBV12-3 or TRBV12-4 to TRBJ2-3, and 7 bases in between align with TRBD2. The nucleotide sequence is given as TGTGCCAGCAAACCCCTAGCGGCTACAGATACGCAGTATTTT. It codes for CASKPLAATDTQYF.